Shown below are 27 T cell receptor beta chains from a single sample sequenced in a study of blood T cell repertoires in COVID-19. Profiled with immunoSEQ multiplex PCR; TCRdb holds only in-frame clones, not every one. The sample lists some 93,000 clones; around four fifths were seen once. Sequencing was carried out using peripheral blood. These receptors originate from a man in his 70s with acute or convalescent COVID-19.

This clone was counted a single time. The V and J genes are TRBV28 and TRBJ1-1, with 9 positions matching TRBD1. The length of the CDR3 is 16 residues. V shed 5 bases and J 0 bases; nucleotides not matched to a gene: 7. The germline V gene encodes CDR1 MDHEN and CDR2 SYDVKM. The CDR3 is CASSLTGGRVNTEAFF. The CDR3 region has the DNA TGTGCCAGCAGTCTTACAGGGGGCCGGGTGAACACTGAAGCTTTCTTT.

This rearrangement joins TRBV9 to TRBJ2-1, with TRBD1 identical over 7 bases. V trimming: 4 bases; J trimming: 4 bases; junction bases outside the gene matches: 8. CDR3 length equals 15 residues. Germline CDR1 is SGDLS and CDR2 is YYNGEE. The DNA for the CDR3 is TGTGCCAGCAGCCTTCCGGGACAGCTTTACAATGAGCAGTTCTTC. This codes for CASSLPGQLYNEQFF.

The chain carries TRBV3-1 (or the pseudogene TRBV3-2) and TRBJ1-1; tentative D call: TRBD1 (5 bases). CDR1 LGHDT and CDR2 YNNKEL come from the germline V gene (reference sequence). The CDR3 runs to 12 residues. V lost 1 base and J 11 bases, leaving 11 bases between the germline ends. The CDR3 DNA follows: TGTGCCAGCAGCCAAGGGGCCCGGGGGGCTTTCTTT. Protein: CASSQGARGAFF.

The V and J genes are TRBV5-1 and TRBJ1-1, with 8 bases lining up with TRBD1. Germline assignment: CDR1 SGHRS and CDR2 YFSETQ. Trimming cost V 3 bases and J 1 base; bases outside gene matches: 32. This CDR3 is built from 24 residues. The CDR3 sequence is CASSSSHYRDRKAAKKLGNTEAFF. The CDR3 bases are TGCGCCAGCAGCTCCTCCCATTATCGGGACAGGAAAGCGGCCAAGAAGTTAGGGAACACTGAAGCTTTCTTT.

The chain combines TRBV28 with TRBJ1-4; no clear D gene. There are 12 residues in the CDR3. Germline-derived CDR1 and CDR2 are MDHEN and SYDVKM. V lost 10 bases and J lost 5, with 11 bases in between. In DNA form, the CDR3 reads TGTGCCACGGTCGGAGAAAATGAAAAACTGTTTTTT. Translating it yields CATVGENEKLFF.

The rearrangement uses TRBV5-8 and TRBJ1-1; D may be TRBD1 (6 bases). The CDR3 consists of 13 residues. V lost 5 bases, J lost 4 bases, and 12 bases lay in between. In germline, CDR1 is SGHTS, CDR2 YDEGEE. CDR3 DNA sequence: TGTGCCAGCAGGCTCCGGACAGCCACTGAAGCTTTCTTT. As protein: CASRLRTATEAFF.

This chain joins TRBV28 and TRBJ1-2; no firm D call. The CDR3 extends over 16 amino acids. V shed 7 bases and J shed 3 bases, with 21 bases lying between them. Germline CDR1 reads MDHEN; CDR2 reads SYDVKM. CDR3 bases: TGTGCCAGCACCACCGTCGGGGTCCAAACCGACTATGGCTACACCTTC. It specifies CASTTVGVQTDYGYTF.

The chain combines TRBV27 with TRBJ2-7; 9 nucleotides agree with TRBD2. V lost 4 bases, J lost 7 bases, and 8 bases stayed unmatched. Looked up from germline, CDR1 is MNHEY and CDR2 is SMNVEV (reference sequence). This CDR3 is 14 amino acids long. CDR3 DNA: TGTGCCAGCAGTTACCTAGCGGGAAGTCGGGAGCAGTACTTC. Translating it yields CASSYLAGSREQYF.

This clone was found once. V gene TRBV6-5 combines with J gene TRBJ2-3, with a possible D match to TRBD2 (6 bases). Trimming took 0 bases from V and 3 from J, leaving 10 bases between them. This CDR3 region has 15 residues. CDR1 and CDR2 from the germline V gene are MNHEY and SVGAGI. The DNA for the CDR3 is TGTGCCAGCAGTTACTCGGGGGGAAGAACAGATACGCAGTATTTT. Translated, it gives CASSYSGGRTDTQYF.

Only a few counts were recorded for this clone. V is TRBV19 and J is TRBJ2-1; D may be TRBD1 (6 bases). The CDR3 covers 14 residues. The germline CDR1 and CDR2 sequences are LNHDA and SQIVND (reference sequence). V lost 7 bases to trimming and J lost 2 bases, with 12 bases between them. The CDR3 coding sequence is TGTGCCAGTAACTTCAGGGGTCCCTACAATGAGCAGTTCTTC. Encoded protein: CASNFRGPYNEQFF.

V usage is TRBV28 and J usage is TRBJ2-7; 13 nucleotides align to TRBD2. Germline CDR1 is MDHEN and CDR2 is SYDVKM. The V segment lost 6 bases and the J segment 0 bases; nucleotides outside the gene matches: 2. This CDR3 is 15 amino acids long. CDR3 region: CASSRTSGSSYEQYF. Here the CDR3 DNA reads TGTGCCAGCAGCCGGACTAGCGGGAGCTCCTACGAGCAGTACTTC.

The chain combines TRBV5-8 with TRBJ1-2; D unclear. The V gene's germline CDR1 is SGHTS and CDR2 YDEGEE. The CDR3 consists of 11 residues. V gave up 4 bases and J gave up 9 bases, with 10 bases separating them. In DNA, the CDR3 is TGTGCCAGCAGCCCGGGAACCCGCTACACCTTC. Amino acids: CASSPGTRYTF.

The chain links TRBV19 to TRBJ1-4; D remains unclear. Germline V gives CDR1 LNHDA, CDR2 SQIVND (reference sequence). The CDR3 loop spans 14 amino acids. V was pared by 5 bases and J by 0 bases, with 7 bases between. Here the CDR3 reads CASSGVATNEKLFF. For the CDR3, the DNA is TGTGCCAGTAGTGGAGTTGCAACTAATGAAAAACTGTTTTTT. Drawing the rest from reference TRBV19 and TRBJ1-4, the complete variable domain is DGGITQSPKYLFRKEGQNVTLSCEQNLNHDAMYWYRQDPGQGLRLIYYSQIVNDFQKGDIAEGYSVSREKKESFPLTVTSAQKNPTAFYLCASSGVATNEKLFFGSGTQLSVL.

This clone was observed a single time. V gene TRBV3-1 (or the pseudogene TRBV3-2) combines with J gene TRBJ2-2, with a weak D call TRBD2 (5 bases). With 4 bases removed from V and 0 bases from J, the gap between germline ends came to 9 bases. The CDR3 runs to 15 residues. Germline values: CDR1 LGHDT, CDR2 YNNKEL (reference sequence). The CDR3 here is CASSLSAANTGELFF. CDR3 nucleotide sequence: TGTGCCAGCAGCCTTAGCGCAGCGAACACCGGGGAGCTGTTTTTT.

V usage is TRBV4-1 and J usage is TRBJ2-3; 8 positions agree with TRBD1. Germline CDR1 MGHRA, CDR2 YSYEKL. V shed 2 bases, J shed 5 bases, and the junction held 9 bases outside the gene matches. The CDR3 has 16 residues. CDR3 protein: CASSQSGQGFVDTQYF. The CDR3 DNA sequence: TGCGCCAGCAGCCAAAGCGGACAGGGATTTGTAGATACGCAGTATTTT.

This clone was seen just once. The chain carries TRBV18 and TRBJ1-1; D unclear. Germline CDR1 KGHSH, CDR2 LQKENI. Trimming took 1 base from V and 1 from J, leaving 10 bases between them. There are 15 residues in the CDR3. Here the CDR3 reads CASSPRGPGNTEAFF. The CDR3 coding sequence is TGTGCCAGCTCACCACGTGGCCCGGGGAACACTGAAGCTTTCTTT.

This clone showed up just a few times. CDR3 residues: CASSQGQALQHF. CDR3 DNA sequence: TGTGCCAGCAGCCAGGGACAGGCCCTGCAGCATTTT. The chain carries TRBV3-1 (or the pseudogene TRBV3-2) and TRBJ1-5; TRBD1 aligns across 8 bases. The CDR3 runs to 12 residues. Germline V lookup: CDR1 LGHDT, CDR2 YNNKEL (reference sequence). J was trimmed by 13 bases and V by 3 bases; bases with no gene match: 5.

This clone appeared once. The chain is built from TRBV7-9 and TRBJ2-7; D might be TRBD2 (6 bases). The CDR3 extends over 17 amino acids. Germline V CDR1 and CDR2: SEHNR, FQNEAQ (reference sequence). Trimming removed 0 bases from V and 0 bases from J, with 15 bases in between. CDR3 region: CASSLAVGPSVSYEQYF. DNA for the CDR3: TGTGCCAGCAGCTTAGCGGTGGGACCTAGCGTCTCCTACGAGCAGTACTTC.

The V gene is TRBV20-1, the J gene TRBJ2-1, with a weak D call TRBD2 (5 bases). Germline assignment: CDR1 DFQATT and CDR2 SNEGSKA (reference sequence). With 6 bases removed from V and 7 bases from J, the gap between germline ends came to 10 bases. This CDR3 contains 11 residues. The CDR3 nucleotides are TGCAGTGCCGAGGGAAATAATGAGCAGTTCTTC. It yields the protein CSAEGNNEQFF.

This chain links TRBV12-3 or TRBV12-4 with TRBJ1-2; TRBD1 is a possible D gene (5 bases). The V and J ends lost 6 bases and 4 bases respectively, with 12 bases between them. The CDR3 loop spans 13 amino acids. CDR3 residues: CASSTTGLYGYTF. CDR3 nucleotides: TGTGCCAGCAGCACAACAGGCCTCTATGGCTACACCTTC.

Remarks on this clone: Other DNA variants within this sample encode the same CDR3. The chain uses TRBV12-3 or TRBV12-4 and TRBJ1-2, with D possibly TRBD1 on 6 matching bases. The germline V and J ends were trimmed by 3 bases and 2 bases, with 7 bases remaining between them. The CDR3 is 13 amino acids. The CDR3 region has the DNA TGTGCCAGCAGTTTCCAGGGGAACTATGGCTACACCTTC. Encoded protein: CASSFQGNYGYTF.

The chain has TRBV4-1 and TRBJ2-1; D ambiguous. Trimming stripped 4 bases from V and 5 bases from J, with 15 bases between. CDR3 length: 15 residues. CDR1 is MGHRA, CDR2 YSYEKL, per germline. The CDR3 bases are TGCGCCAGCAGCCGCCAACGGTTTTTCGACAATGAGCAGTTCTTC. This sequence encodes CASSRQRFFDNEQFF.

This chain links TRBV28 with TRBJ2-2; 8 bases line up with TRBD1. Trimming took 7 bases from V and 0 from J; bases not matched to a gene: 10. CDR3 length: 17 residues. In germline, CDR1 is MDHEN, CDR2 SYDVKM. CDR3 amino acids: CASMSRGLVANTGELFF. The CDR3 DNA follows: TGTGCCAGCATGTCCAGGGGGCTTGTCGCGAACACCGGGGAGCTGTTTTTT.

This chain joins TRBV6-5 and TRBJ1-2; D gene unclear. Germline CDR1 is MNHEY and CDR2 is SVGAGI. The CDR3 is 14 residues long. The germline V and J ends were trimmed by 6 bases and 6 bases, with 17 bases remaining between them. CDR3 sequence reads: CASSDIGVWHGYTF. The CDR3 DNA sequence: TGTGCCAGCAGCGACATCGGTGTGTGGCATGGCTACACCTTC.

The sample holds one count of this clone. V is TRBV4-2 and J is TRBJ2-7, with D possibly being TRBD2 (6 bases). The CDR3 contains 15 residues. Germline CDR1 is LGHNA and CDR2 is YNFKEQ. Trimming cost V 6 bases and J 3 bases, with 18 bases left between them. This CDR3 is CASRPFNSGDYEQYF. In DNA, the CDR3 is TGTGCCAGCAGACCTTTTAATAGCGGAGACTACGAGCAGTACTTC.

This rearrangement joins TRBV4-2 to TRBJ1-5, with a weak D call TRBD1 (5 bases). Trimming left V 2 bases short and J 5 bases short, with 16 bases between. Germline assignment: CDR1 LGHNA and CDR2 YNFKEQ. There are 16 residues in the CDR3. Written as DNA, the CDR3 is TGTGCCAGCAGCCAAACAGCAGGGAGGGAAGATCAGCCCCAGCATTTT. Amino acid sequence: CASSQTAGREDQPQHF.

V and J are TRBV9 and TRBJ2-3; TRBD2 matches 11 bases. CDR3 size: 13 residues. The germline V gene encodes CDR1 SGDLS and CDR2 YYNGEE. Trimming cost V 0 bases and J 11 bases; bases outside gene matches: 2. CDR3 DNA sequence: TGTGCCAGCAGCGTAGGGGGGACTAGCGGGCAGTATTTT. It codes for CASSVGGTSGQYF.